This T cell receptor beta chain stems from a study of shared clonotypes between healthy human individuals. Study results and limitations: A reduction in generation probabilities was seen for non-shared clonotypes relative to those shared by all four donors.

CD45RO-negative, CCR7-selected cells formed the naive CD8 fraction, which excluded terminally differentiated effector memory CD45RA+ cells. This clone showed up just once. Its antigen is currently unknown. Deep was the level at which the assay was run. Only in-frame clones appear in the TCRdb table, and some are missing; sequencing was by immunoSEQ multiplex PCR. This sample yields around 2,000,000 clones, of which about 95% are seen a single time; 1.1% belongs to the top ten. Germline assignment: CDR1 MNHNY and CDR2 SVGAGI (reference sequence). Trimming took off 2 bases at V and 1 base at J, with 8 bases between the two ends. The CDR3 is 14 residues long.

J is TRBJ1-1 and V is TRBV6-6, with D perhaps matching TRBD1 (5 bases). The TCR comes from a young man in good health. Source material: naive CD8+ T cells sorted from blood. CDR3 in amino acids: CASSYTDRNTEAFF. The CDR3 coding sequence is TGTGCCAGCAGTTACACCGACAGGAACACTGAAGCTTTCTTT.